This T cell receptor (beta chain) originates from a study of post-analysis software for immune sequencing data. Background on the study: The disease courses spanned relapsing-remitting, secondary progressive and progressive-relapsing forms of multiple sclerosis. Study findings and constraints: Patients showed TRBV5-6, TRBV5-1 and TRBV20-1 among four to six TRBV segments more frequent than in controls. Samples sharing a preparation batch grouped tightly together when assessed by F measure. A significant reduction in normalized Chao1 diversity was observed in multiple sclerosis patients versus controls.

Turning to this clonotype: Its antigen is currently unknown.

Germline-derived CDR1 and CDR2 are DFQATT and SNEGSKA (reference sequence). CDR3 length: 15 amino acids. The trim removed 6 bases at V and 3 bases at J, leaving 13 bases unmatched. Every TCR beta cDNA library bore unique molecular identifiers. Each batch of about 0.95 to 11 million T cells produced roughly 500,000 cDNA molecules. A single record per CDR3 protein comes from TCRdb applying MiXCR to the PCR reads. The table shows 750,000 to 950,000 distinct CDR3 sequences, with 46% occurring only once. Sample: blood. The rearrangement links TRBV20-1 to TRBJ2-7; TRBD1 agrees at 8 bases. This clonotype was obtained from a girl under 18 with multiple sclerosis. CDR3 protein: CSATKPGTGNYEQYF. CDR3 nucleotides: TGCAGTGCCACCAAACCGGGGACAGGAAACTACGAGCAGTACTTC.